This T cell receptor beta chain comes out of a study of T cells expressing NK-cell markers. In the case of this clonotype: The antigen is not known.

Study-level points and caveats: These clonotypes, the leaders elsewhere, also led the CD3+CD56-NKG2C+ fraction in a few donors. About six donors carried dominant NKG2C+ clonotypes that made up roughly 1.0-7.5% of their CD8+ T cells. HCMV specificity was not established for the expanded NKG2C+ T cell clones.

Synthesis of TCR beta cDNA relied on 5'RACE template switching carrying UMIs. TCRdb reprocessed the 5' RACE reads and reports one entry per CDR3 protein, with no DNA. The sample includes over 5,000 distinct CDR3 sequences. Per the germline V gene, CDR1 is MNHEY and CDR2 is SVGEGT. The CDR3 contains 15 residues. The rearrangement uses TRBV6-2 or TRBV6-3 and TRBJ2-5; the D call of TRBD1 rests on TCRdb alone, since no DNA is present to check it. Sequencing was done on a sample of blood T cells: a sorted CD56 or NKG2C T cell subset, CD4+ or CD8+ T cells, or bulk PBMC T cells (not recorded which). The TCR sequence derives from a man aged 18 to 30 in good health. The chain's CDR3 is CASTHPRQGGGTQYF.